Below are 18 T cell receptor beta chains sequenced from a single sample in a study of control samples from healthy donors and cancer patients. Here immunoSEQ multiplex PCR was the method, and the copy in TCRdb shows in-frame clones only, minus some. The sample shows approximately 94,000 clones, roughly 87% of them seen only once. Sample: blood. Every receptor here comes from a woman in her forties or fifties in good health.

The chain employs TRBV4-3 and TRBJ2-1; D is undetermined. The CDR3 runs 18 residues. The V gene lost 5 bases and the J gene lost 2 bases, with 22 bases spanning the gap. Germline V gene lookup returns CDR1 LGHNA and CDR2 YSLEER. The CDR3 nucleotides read TGCGCCAGCAGCTTAATAGCCCGGCCAATAGAACCCTACAATGAGCAGTTCTTC. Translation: CASSLIARPIEPYNEQFF.

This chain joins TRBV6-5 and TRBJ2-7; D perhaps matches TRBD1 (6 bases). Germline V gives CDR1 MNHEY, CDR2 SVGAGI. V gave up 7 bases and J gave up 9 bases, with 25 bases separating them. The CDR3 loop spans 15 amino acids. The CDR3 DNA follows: TGTGCCAGCAAGGGGAAGTATACAGGGACCCTAGGGCAGTACTTC. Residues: CASKGKYTGTLGQYF.

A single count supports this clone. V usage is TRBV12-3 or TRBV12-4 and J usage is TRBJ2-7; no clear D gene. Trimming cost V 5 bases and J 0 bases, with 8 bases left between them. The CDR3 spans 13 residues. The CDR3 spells CASSPRFSYEQYF. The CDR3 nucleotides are TGTGCCAGCAGTCCTCGTTTCTCCTACGAGCAGTACTTC.

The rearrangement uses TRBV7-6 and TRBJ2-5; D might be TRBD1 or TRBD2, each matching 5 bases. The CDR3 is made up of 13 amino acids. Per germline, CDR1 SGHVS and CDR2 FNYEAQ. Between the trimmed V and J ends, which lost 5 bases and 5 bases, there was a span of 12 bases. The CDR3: CASSLGTTETQYF. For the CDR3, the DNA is TGTGCCAGCAGCCTCGGGACGACCGAGACCCAGTACTTC.

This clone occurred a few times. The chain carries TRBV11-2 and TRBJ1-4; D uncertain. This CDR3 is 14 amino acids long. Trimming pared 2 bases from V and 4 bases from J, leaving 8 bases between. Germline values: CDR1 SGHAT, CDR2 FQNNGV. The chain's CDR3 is CASSLRSDNEKLFF. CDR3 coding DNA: TGTGCCAGCAGCTTACGATCTGATAATGAAAAACTGTTTTTT.

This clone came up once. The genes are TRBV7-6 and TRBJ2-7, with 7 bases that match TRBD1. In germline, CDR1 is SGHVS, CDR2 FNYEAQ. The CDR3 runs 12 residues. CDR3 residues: CASSLGNGTADV. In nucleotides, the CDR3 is TGTGCCAGCAGCTTGGGTAACGGGACAGCGGACGTC.

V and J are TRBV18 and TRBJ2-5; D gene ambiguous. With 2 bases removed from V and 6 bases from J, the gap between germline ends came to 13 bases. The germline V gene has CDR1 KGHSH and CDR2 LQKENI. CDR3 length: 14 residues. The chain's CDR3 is CASSPGPGSKTQYF. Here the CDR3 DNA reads TGTGCCAGCTCACCAGGTCCAGGCTCCAAGACCCAGTACTTC.

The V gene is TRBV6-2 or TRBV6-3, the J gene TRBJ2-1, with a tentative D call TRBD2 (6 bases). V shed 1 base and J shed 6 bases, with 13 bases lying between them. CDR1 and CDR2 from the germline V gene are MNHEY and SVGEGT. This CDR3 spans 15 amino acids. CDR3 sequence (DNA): TGTGCCAGCAGTTACTTAGACCGGGACTCCAATGAGCAGTTCTTC. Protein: CASSYLDRDSNEQFF.

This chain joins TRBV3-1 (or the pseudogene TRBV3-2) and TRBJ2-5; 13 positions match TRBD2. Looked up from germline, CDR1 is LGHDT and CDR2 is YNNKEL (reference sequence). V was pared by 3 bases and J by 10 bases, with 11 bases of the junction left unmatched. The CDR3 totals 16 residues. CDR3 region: CASSHTSGGGLVIQYF. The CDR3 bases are TGTGCCAGCAGCCACACTAGCGGGGGGGGATTAGTGATCCAGTACTTC.

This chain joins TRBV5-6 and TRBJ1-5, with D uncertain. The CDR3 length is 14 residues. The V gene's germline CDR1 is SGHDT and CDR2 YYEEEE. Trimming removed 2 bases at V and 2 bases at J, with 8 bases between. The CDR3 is CASSLSGRNQPQHF. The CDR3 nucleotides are TGTGCCAGCAGCTTAAGCGGCCGCAATCAGCCCCAGCATTTT.

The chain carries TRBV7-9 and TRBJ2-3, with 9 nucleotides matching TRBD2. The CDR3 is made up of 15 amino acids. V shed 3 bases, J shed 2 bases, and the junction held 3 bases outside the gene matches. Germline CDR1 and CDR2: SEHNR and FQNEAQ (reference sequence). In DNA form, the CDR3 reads TGTGCCAGCAGCTTCCTAGCGGGGTACACAGATACGCAGTATTTT. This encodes CASSFLAGYTDTQYF. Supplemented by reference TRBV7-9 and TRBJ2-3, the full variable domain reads DTGVSQNPRHKITKRGQNVTFRCDPISEHNRLYWYRQTLGQGPEFLTYFQNEAQLEKSRLLSDRFSAERPKGSFSTLEIQRTEQGDSAMYLCASSFLAGYTDTQYFGPGTRLTVL.

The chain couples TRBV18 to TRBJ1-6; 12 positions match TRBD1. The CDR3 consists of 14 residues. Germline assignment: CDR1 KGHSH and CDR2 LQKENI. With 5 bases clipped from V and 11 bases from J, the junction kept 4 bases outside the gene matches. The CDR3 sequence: CASSWDRGRPPLHF. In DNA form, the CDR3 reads TGTGCCAGCTCATGGGACAGGGGGCGGCCACCCCTCCACTTT. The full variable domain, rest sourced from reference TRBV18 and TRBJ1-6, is NAGVMQNPRHLVRRRGQEARLRCSPMKGHSHVYWYRQLPEEGLKFMVYLQKENIIDESGMPKERFSAEFPKEGPSILRIQQVVRGDSAAYFCASSWDRGRPPLHFGNGTRLTVT.

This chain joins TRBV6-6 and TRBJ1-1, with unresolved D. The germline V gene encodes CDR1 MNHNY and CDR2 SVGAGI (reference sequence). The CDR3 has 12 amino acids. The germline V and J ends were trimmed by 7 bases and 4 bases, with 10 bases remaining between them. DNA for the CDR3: TGTGCCAGCACGGGGTCTTCCACTGAAGCTTTCTTT. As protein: CASTGSSTEAFF.

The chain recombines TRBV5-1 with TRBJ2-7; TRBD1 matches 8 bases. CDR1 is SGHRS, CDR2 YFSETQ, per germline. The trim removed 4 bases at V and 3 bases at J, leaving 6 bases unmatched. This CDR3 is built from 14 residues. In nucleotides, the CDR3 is TGCGCCAGCAGCCCCGACAGGGGCCACTACGAGCAGTACGTC. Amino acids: CASSPDRGHYEQYV.

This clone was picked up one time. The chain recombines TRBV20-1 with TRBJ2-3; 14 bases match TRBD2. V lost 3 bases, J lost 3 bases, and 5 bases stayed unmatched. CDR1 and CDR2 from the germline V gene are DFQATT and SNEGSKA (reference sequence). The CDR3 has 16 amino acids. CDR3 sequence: CSASRLAGGRTDTQYF. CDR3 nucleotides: TGCAGTGCTAGTCGACTAGCGGGAGGGAGAACAGATACGCAGTATTTT.

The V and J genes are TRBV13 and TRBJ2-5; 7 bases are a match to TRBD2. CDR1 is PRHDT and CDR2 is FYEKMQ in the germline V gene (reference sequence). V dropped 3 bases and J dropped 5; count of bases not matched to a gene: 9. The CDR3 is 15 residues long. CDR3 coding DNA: TGTGCCAGCAGCTTTGATAGTGGGGGAGGGGAGACCCAGTACTTC. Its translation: CASSFDSGGGETQYF.

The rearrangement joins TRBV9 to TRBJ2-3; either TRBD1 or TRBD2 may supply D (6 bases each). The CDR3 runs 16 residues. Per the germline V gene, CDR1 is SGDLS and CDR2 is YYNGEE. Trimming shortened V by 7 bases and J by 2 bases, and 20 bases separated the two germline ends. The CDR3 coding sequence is TGTGCCAGCGGCCCCGGCTTTGGGGGGCTCACAGATACGCAGTATTTT. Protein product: CASGPGFGGLTDTQYF.

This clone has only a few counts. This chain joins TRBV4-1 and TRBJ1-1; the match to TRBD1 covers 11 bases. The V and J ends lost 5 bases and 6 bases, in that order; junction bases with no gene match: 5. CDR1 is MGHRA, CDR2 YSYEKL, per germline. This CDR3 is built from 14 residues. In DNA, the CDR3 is TGCGCCAGCAGCACGGGACAGGGGGTTCCTGAAGCTTTCTTT. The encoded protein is CASSTGQGVPEAFF.